The 5 T cell receptor beta chains presented below share a single source sample, sequenced in a study of OX40 agonist ivuxolimab in advanced cancers. Produced via immunoSEQ multiplex PCR; TCRdb's table is partial and in-frame only. Here the sample spans about 82,000 clones, around 84% being singletons. Sequencing used CD4+ or CD8+ T cells sorted from blood, obtained in a trial of the OX40 agonist ivuxolimab. The receptors here all came from an adult with an advanced solid tumor such as melanoma, head and neck, liver or kidney cancer.

This chain uses TRBV11-1 with TRBJ2-1; D may match TRBD1 or TRBD2 (5 bases each). Trimming took off 1 base at V and 4 bases at J, with 11 bases between the two ends. The CDR3 spans 15 residues. CDR1 is SGHAT and CDR2 is FQDESV in the germline V gene (reference sequence). The chain's CDR3 is CASSLVSGAYNEQFF. For the CDR3, the DNA is TGTGCCAGCAGCTTAGTTTCCGGGGCGTACAATGAGCAGTTCTTC.

The chain recombines TRBV5-1 with TRBJ2-3; D might be TRBD2 (6 bases). Germline V gene data show CDR1 as SGHRS and CDR2 as YFSETQ. The CDR3 is 15 amino acids. V was shortened by 2 bases and J by 3 bases, with 13 bases between the two germline ends. CDR3 residues: CASSFTGSITDTQYF. For the CDR3, the DNA is TGCGCCAGCAGCTTTACCGGGAGTATAACAGATACGCAGTATTTT.

V gene TRBV6-5 combines with J gene TRBJ1-1; D is unclear. Trimming removed 5 bases at V and 2 bases at J, with 12 bases between. This CDR3 has 14 amino acids. The germline V gene encodes CDR1 MNHEY and CDR2 SVGAGI. The CDR3 DNA sequence: TGTGCCAGCAGTCCTAACCTGATCAACACTGAAGCTTTCTTT. Translating gives CASSPNLINTEAFF.

The CDR3 sequence: CASSIGRAREQFF. CDR3 DNA sequence: TGTGCCAGCAGCATAGGGAGGGCCCGGGAGCAGTTCTTC. This sequence joins TRBV7-2 and TRBJ2-1; 7 bases line up with TRBD2. The CDR3 covers 13 residues. Trimming cost V 5 bases and J 10 bases; bases outside gene matches: 8. Germline V gene lookup returns CDR1 SGHTA and CDR2 FQGNSA. Looking up the rest from reference TRBV7-2 and TRBJ2-1 gives the full variable domain: GAGVSQSPSNKVTEKGKDVELRCDPISGHTALYWYRQSLGQGLEFLIYFQGNSAPDKSGLPSDRFSAERTGGSVSTLTIQRTQQEDSAVYLCASSIGRAREQFFGPGTRLTVL.

V is TRBV27 and J is TRBJ2-7, with TRBD1 identical over 8 bases. The J segment lost 0 bases and the V segment lost 4 bases, leaving 5 bases of the junction unmatched. This CDR3 is built from 15 residues. Germline CDR1 is MNHEY and CDR2 is SMNVEV (reference sequence). The CDR3 DNA sequence: TGTGCCAGCAGTTCCGGACAGGGTCCCTCCTACGAGCAGTACTTC. Residues: CASSSGQGPSYEQYF.